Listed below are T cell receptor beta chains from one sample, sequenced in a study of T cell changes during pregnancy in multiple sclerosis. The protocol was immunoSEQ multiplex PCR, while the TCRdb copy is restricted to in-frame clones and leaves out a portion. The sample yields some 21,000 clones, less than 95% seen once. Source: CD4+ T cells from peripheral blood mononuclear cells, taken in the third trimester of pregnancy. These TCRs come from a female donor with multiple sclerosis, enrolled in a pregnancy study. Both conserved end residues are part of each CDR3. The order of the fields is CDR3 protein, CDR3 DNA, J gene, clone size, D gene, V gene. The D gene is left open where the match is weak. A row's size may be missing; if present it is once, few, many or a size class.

CASSLGLLGEQFF | TGTGCCAGCAGCCTGGGACTCCTCGGTGAGCAGTTCTTC | TRBJ2-1 | NA | NA | TRBV11-2
CASSGQGSMNTEAFF | TGTGCCAGCAGCGGACAGGGTTCGATGAACACTGAAGCTTTCTTT | TRBJ1-1 | NA | TRBD1 | TRBV11-3
CASSLKVTGNTGELFF | TGCGCCAGCAGCCTGAAGGTAACAGGGAACACCGGGGAGCTGTTTTTT | TRBJ2-2 | NA | NA | TRBV5-1
CASSPGTGNVETQYF | TGCGCCAGCAGCCCCGGGACAGGCAATGTAGAGACCCAGTACTTC | TRBJ2-5 | NA | TRBD1 | TRBV5-1
CASGTGRVTGELFF | TGCGCCAGCGGGACAGGGCGGGTCACCGGGGAGCTGTTTTTT | TRBJ2-2 | NA | TRBD1 | TRBV5-1
CASSAGQASYNEQFF | TGTGCCAGCAGTGCTGGACAGGCGAGCTACAATGAGCAGTTCTTC | TRBJ2-1 | NA | TRBD1 | TRBV6-4
CASRGQGNTEAFF | TGTGCCAGCAGAGGACAGGGGAACACTGAAGCTTTCTTT | TRBJ1-1 | NA | TRBD1 | TRBV2
CASSIGHATQYF | TGTGCCAGTAGTATTGGCCATGCGACCCAGTACTTC | TRBJ2-5 | NA | NA | TRBV19
CAWRVTSSYNSPLHF | TGTGCCTGGAGAGTCACTAGCTCCTATAATTCACCCCTCCACTTT | TRBJ1-6 | NA | NA | TRBV30
CASSLWGGNEQFF | TGTGCCAGCAGCTTATGGGGGGGCAATGAGCAGTTCTTC | TRBJ2-1 | NA | TRBD2 | TRBV7-9
CASSFYGQGYGYTF | TGTGCCAGCAGCTTCTACGGGCAGGGATATGGCTACACCTTC | TRBJ1-2 | NA | NA | TRBV7-6
CASSWRVSTDTQYF | TGTGCCAGCAGTTGGCGGGTCTCCACAGATACGCAGTATTTT | TRBJ2-3 | NA | NA | TRBV9
CASGQGETQYF | TGTGCCAGTGGACAGGGAGAGACCCAGTACTTC | TRBJ2-5 | NA | TRBD1 | TRBV2
CASSREVYYGYTF | TGTGCCAGCAGCCGAGAGGTTTACTATGGCTACACCTTC | TRBJ1-2 | NA | NA | TRBV28
CASSSLQGEGYGYTF | TGTGCCAGCTCATCTCTACAGGGGGAGGGATATGGCTACACCTTC | TRBJ1-2 | NA | TRBD1 | TRBV18
CASSRDTGPTNEKLFF | TGTGCCAGCAGCCGCGACACAGGGCCAACTAATGAAAAACTGTTTTTT | TRBJ1-4 | NA | NA | TRBV7-9
CASSPRQTQETQYF | TGTGCCAGCAGCCCGAGACAGACCCAAGAGACCCAGTACTTC | TRBJ2-5 | NA | NA | TRBV7-2
CASSLNLQGASEAFF | TGTGCCAGCAGCTTAAATCTCCAGGGGGCCAGTGAAGCTTTCTTT | TRBJ1-1 | NA | TRBD1 | TRBV7-3
CASSLELAGAGEQYF | TGTGCTAGCAGCTTAGAACTAGCGGGGGCTGGCGAGCAGTACTTC | TRBJ2-7 | NA | TRBD2 | TRBV7-7
CASSLAGTPTGELFF | TGTGCCAGCAGCTTGGCCGGGACTCCCACCGGGGAGCTGTTTTTT | TRBJ2-2 | NA | NA | TRBV5-5
CASSRTMTYNEQFF | TGTGCCAGCAGCCGTACAATGACCTACAATGAGCAGTTCTTC | TRBJ2-1 | NA | NA | TRBV5-6
CSVIIAGGSTDTQYF | TGCAGCGTGATAATAGCGGGGGGTTCCACAGATACGCAGTATTTT | TRBJ2-3 | NA | TRBD2 | TRBV29-1
CATSRGLPTGGGYEQYF | TGTGCCACCAGCAGAGGCCTCCCGACAGGGGGGGGCTACGAGCAGTACTTC | TRBJ2-7 | NA | TRBD1 | TRBV15
CASSLGYRGTARYEQYF | TGTGCCAGCAGTTTAGGATATAGGGGGACAGCGCGTTACGAGCAGTACTTC | TRBJ2-7 | NA | TRBD1 | TRBV27
CSAGQNYGYTF | TGCAGCGCGGGACAAAACTATGGCTACACCTTC | TRBJ1-2 | NA | NA | TRBV29-1
CASSLRGGAGANVLTF | TGTGCCAGCAGCTTAAGGGGAGGGGCTGGGGCCAACGTCCTGACTTTC | TRBJ2-6 | NA | TRBD2 | TRBV7-2
CASSISGGPTDTQYF | TGTGCCAGCAGCATTAGCGGGGGGCCGACAGATACGCAGTATTTT | TRBJ2-3 | NA | TRBD2 | TRBV7-2
CSATPKETQYF | TGCAGCGCCACACCGAAAGAGACCCAGTACTTC | TRBJ2-5 | NA | NA | TRBV29-1
CASSRPQDTQYF | TGCGCCAGCAGCCGCCCTCAGGATACGCAGTATTTT | TRBJ2-3 | NA | NA | TRBV4-1
CASSLQIMNTEAFF | TGTGCCAGCAGCTTACAGATCATGAACACTGAAGCTTTCTTT | TRBJ1-1 | NA | NA | TRBV11-2
CATSSVGQGEYRDEQFF | TGTGCCACCAGCAGCGTGGGACAGGGGGAATATCGCGATGAGCAGTTCTTC | TRBJ2-1 | few | TRBD1 | TRBV15
CASRRGQGSYEQYF | TGTGCCAGCAGACGGGGACAGGGCTCCTACGAGCAGTACTTC | TRBJ2-7 | NA | TRBD1 | TRBV28
CSVSAGGKNSPLHF | TGCAGCGTCTCAGCAGGGGGTAAAAATTCACCCCTCCACTTT | TRBJ1-6 | few | TRBD1 | TRBV29-1
CASSRQGNTEAFF | TGTGCCAGCAGCCGACAGGGGAACACTGAAGCTTTCTTT | TRBJ1-1 | NA | TRBD1 | TRBV7-9
CASSRGTSGWDEQFF | TGTGCCAGCTCACGCGGGACTAGCGGGTGGGATGAGCAGTTCTTC | TRBJ2-1 | once | TRBD2 | TRBV18
CASSSGLAGARPQETQYF | TGCGCCAGCAGCTCGGGACTAGCGGGGGCACGACCGCAAGAGACCCAGTACTTC | TRBJ2-5 | NA | TRBD2 | TRBV5-1
CASRNPGGGYGYTF | TGTGCCAGTAGGAATCCTGGAGGTGGCTATGGCTACACCTTC | TRBJ1-2 | NA | NA | TRBV19
CASSRDRGTGNTIYF | TGTGCCAGCTCACGCGACAGGGGAACTGGAAACACCATATATTTT | TRBJ1-3 | NA | TRBD1 | TRBV18
CASKPGLNSYEQYF | TGCGCCAGCAAACCGGGACTGAACTCCTACGAGCAGTACTTC | TRBJ2-7 | once | NA | TRBV10-1
CASSPRRGGSGYTF | TGTGCCAGCAGTCCCCGCCGAGGGGGTAGCGGCTACACCTTC | TRBJ1-2 | NA | NA | TRBV27
CASSLSGKETQYF | TGCGCCAGCAGCTTATCAGGGAAAGAGACCCAGTACTTC | TRBJ2-5 | NA | NA | TRBV5-1
CASITGTGIPYEQYF | TGTGCCAGCATCACCGGGACAGGGATCCCCTACGAGCAGTACTTC | TRBJ2-7 | once | TRBD1 | TRBV6-1
CASSLGTGGEKLFF | TGCGCCAGCAGCTTGGGTACAGGGGGTGAAAAACTGTTTTTT | TRBJ1-4 | once | TRBD1 | TRBV5-1
CASSSGGEQYF | TGTGCCAGCAGCTCGGGTGGCGAGCAGTACTTC | TRBJ2-7 | NA | NA | TRBV7-3
CASSPFGGDRVYAFF | TGCGCCAGCAGCCCGTTTGGGGGTGACAGGGTTTACGCTTTCTTT | TRBJ1-1 | NA | TRBD1 | TRBV5-1
CASSPRKGARGYGYTF | TGCGCCAGCAGCCCGAGGAAAGGGGCCCGTGGCTATGGCTACACCTTC | TRBJ1-2 | NA | NA | TRBV4-3
CASSLGGETYEQYF | TGTGCCAGCAGCTTGGGGGGGGAAACCTACGAGCAGTACTTC | TRBJ2-7 | NA | NA | TRBV5-4
CASSLDRGDTGELFF | TGTGCTAGCAGCTTGGACAGGGGGGACACCGGGGAGCTGTTTTTT | TRBJ2-2 | NA | TRBD1 | TRBV7-7
CAWSVQNIQYF | TGTGCCTGGAGCGTGCAGAACATTCAGTACTTC | TRBJ2-4 | NA | NA | TRBV30
CASSLGPGNNEQFF | TGTGCCAGCAGCTTAGGCCCAGGAAACAATGAGCAGTTCTTC | TRBJ2-1 | once | NA | TRBV11-3